These 28 T cell receptor beta chains share one sample of origin, sequenced in a study of PD-L1 blockade in urothelial cancer. Profiled with immunoSEQ multiplex PCR; TCRdb holds only in-frame clones, not every one. The sample contains 50,000 to 55,000 clones, roughly 80% of which appear only once. Sequenced material: PBMCs, taken around atezolizumab (anti-PD-L1) treatment. The receptors shown here come from a man aged 70-80 years with urothelial cancer.

This clone was picked up a small number of times. The gene calls are TRBV4-3 and TRBJ1-5, with D tentatively TRBD1 (6 bases). CDR1 is LGHNA, CDR2 YSLEER, per germline. V dropped 1 base and J dropped 7 bases, with 14 bases sitting between them. The CDR3 is 15 residues long. CDR3 DNA sequence: TGCGCCAGCAGCCAAGCTCAGGGGCTAGGACAGCCCCAGCATTTT. It yields the protein CASSQAQGLGQPQHF.

CDR3 loop: CASSFRSLGEKLFF. Written as DNA, the CDR3 is TGCGCCAGCAGCTTCCGGTCTCTAGGCGAAAAACTGTTTTTT. The gene calls are TRBV5-1 and TRBJ1-4; D remains unclear. The CDR3 covers 14 residues. With 2 bases removed from V and 8 bases from J, the gap between germline ends came to 13 bases. Germline V gene sequence: CDR1 SGHRS, CDR2 YFSETQ.

The V gene is TRBV27, the J gene TRBJ2-7; D is uncertain. V gave up 6 bases and J gave up 0 bases, with 21 bases separating them. This CDR3 contains 17 residues. Germline V gene sequence: CDR1 MNHEY, CDR2 SMNVEV (reference sequence). The CDR3 protein is CASSRSLSAFYSYEQYF. CDR3 coding DNA: TGTGCCAGCAGCCGCTCGCTATCAGCGTTCTACTCCTACGAGCAGTACTTC.

The chain couples TRBV10-3 to TRBJ2-1; D is possibly TRBD2 (6 bases). CDR3 length: 15 amino acids. Germline V gene lookup returns CDR1 ENHRY and CDR2 SYGVKD. The V and J ends lost 6 bases and 3 bases respectively, with 15 bases between them. The DNA for the CDR3 is TGTGCCATCAGCTCCTTAGGGACTTTCTACAATGAGCAGTTCTTC. It is translated as CAISSLGTFYNEQFF.

The rearrangement links TRBV19 to TRBJ1-2; D might be TRBD1 (5 bases). Germline CDR1 LNHDA, CDR2 SQIVND (reference sequence). CDR3 size: 19 residues. Trimming cost V 1 base and J 3 bases, with 24 bases left between them. The CDR3 loop is CASSIVVTAIPTRDYGYTF. CDR3 DNA: TGTGCCAGTAGTATAGTGGTAACAGCTATTCCTACCAGGGACTATGGCTACACCTTC.

V and J are TRBV7-3 and TRBJ2-1; 10 bases line up with TRBD2. The V and J ends lost 2 bases and 6 bases, in that order; junction bases with no gene match: 4. The germline CDR1 and CDR2 sequences are SGHTA and FQGTGA. The CDR3 runs to 15 residues. The CDR3 DNA reads TGTGCCAGCAGCTTACTAGCGGGGGCCTTCAATGAGCAGTTCTTC. Residues: CASSLLAGAFNEQFF.

The V and J genes are TRBV2 and TRBJ2-7, with TRBD2 identical over 13 bases. The trim removed 7 bases at V and 6 bases at J, leaving 18 bases unmatched. The CDR3 consists of 18 residues. Per germline, CDR1 SNHLY and CDR2 FYNNEI. The CDR3 bases are TGTGCCAGCAACCAACCGCCTGGACTAGCGGGGGCTTCTCCCGAGCAGTACTTC. It encodes CASNQPPGLAGASPEQYF.

This chain connects TRBV7-7 to TRBJ1-4, with 8 bases lining up with TRBD1. Trimming at V came to 5 bases and at J to 3 bases, leaving 5 bases not matched to a gene. The CDR3 runs 15 residues. Germline V lookup: CDR1 SSHAT, CDR2 FNYEAQ (reference sequence). The DNA for the CDR3 is TGTGCCAGCAGCGCGACAGGGGCGGCTAATGAAAAACTGTTTTTT. It is translated as CASSATGAANEKLFF.

The chain employs TRBV15 and TRBJ2-3, with unresolved D. This CDR3 contains 15 residues. The ends were cut back, 0 bases at V and 2 bases at J, with 9 bases in the middle. Per germline, CDR1 LNHNV and CDR2 YYDKDF (reference sequence). CDR3 in DNA: TGTGCCACCAGCAGAGAGACACAGACCACAGATACGCAGTATTTT. Its protein product is CATSRETQTTDTQYF.

The count of this clone is one. The chain is built from TRBV7-2 and TRBJ2-7, with a possible D match to TRBD1 (6 bases). This CDR3 has 15 residues. Germline lookup yields CDR1 SGHTA and CDR2 FQGNSA. V lost 1 base, J lost 3 bases, and 13 bases lay in between. The CDR3 region is CASSLVLDSGYEQYF. CDR3 coding DNA: TGTGCCAGCAGCTTAGTTTTGGACAGCGGCTACGAGCAGTACTTC.

This clone has more than one count but fewer than ten. The rearrangement links TRBV5-1 to TRBJ1-5; D might be TRBD1 (5 bases). Trimming left V 4 bases short and J 4 bases short, with 15 bases between. Germline V lookup: CDR1 SGHRS, CDR2 YFSETQ. CDR3 length: 15 residues. This CDR3 reads CASSPSGDPNQPQHF. In DNA, the CDR3 is TGCGCCAGCAGCCCGAGCGGGGACCCGAATCAGCCCCAGCATTTT.

The J gene is TRBJ1-1, the V gene TRBV7-6, with 9 bases that match TRBD1. The V and J ends lost 3 bases and 0 bases, in that order; junction bases with no gene match: 5. CDR1 and CDR2 (germline): SGHVS, FNYEAQ. CDR3 length equals 16 residues. CDR3 sequence reads: CASSLGTGSLNTEAFF. CDR3 bases: TGTGCCAGCAGCTTGGGGACAGGGTCTCTGAACACTGAAGCTTTCTTT.

The rearrangement links TRBV7-9 to TRBJ1-1, with D perhaps matching TRBD1 (6 bases). CDR1 and CDR2 from the germline V gene are SEHNR and FQNEAQ (reference sequence). Trimming removed 1 base at V and 6 bases at J, with 12 bases between. The CDR3 contains 14 residues. The CDR3: CASSLVRHRAEAFF. Written as DNA, the CDR3 is TGTGCCAGCAGCTTAGTTCGGCACAGGGCTGAAGCTTTCTTT.

V and J are TRBV5-1 and TRBJ2-1, with D possibly matching TRBD2 (5 bases). This CDR3 has 15 amino acids. From germline, CDR1 is SGHRS and CDR2 YFSETQ. V was pared by 4 bases and J by 5 bases, with 16 bases between. Here the CDR3 reads CASSKVLGTNNEQFF. In nucleotides, the CDR3 is TGCGCCAGCAGCAAGGTACTAGGAACCAACAATGAGCAGTTCTTC.

This chain joins TRBV4-2 and TRBJ2-2; D possibly corresponds to TRBD2 (6 bases). V gave up 6 bases and J gave up 5 bases, with 16 bases separating them. The V gene's germline CDR1 is LGHNA and CDR2 YNFKEQ. The CDR3 sequence is 15 residues long. The CDR3 here is CASSHPGVRTGELFF. The CDR3 bases are TGTGCCAGCAGTCACCCGGGGGTCCGAACCGGGGAGCTGTTTTTT.

This sequence joins TRBV9 and TRBJ2-1; no clear D gene. Per germline, CDR1 SGDLS and CDR2 YYNGEE. This CDR3 region has 18 residues. V lost 0 bases to trimming and J lost 0 bases, with 16 bases between them. CDR3: CASSVEPVRPSSYNEQFF. The CDR3 bases are TGTGCCAGCAGCGTAGAACCTGTGAGGCCAAGCTCCTACAATGAGCAGTTCTTC.

Comment on this clone: This sample also contains other DNA sequences that code for the same CDR3. The chain links TRBV5-1 to TRBJ2-5, with D maybe TRBD1 (6 bases). Germline lookup yields CDR1 SGHRS and CDR2 YFSETQ. V lost 3 bases and J lost 1, with 10 bases in between. The CDR3 spans 14 residues. CDR3 in DNA: TGCGCCAGCAGCTCTGGACAGCCCCAAGAGACCCAGTACTTC. As protein: CASSSGQPQETQYF.

The chain carries TRBV7-9 and TRBJ1-6; tentative D call: TRBD1 (5 bases). The CDR3 runs 16 residues. Germline values: CDR1 SEHNR, CDR2 FQNEAQ (reference sequence). V lost 4 bases and J lost 9, with 19 bases in between. This CDR3 is CASSSAGGFGSSPLHF. In DNA form, the CDR3 reads TGTGCCAGCAGCTCAGCGGGGGGATTTGGTAGTTCACCCCTCCACTTT.

This sequence joins TRBV6-1 and TRBJ1-2, with TRBD1 as a possible D gene (5 bases). The CDR3 has 12 amino acids. Germline loops: CDR1 MNHNS, CDR2 SASEGT. Trimming stripped 1 base from V and 7 bases from J, with 7 bases between. The chain's CDR3 is CASSEVGPGYTF. The CDR3 DNA sequence: TGTGCCAGCAGTGAAGTGGGGCCTGGCTACACCTTC.

The chain combines TRBV6-5 with TRBJ1-1, with 8 positions matching TRBD1. The V segment lost 6 bases and the J segment 2 bases; nucleotides outside the gene matches: 5. CDR3 length: 14 residues. Looked up from germline, CDR1 is MNHEY and CDR2 is SVGAGI. CDR3 nucleotides: TGTGCCAGCAGGCGACAGGGGAGCAACACTGAAGCTTTCTTT. Residues: CASRRQGSNTEAFF.

This chain joins TRBV12-5 and TRBJ1-5; D is undetermined. The V gene's germline CDR1 is LGHNT and CDR2 FRNRAP. Deletions cut 5 bases from V and 3 bases from J, with 11 bases between. The CDR3 consists of 14 residues. In nucleotides, the CDR3 is TGTGCTAGTGGTACCCAGGTTTACAATCAGCCCCAGCATTTT. Translating gives CASGTQVYNQPQHF.

The chain joins TRBV4-1 to TRBJ2-4; D unresolved. This CDR3 region has 18 residues. V was pared by 1 base and J by 0 bases, with 16 bases between. Looked up from germline, CDR1 is MGHRA and CDR2 is YSYEKL. CDR3 nucleotides: TGCGCCAGCAGCCAAGTCACGAGAGCTCTTTCAGCCAAAAACATTCAGTACTTC. Translating gives CASSQVTRALSAKNIQYF.

The chain recombines TRBV6-6 with TRBJ2-2; D is undetermined. Germline V gene sequence: CDR1 MNHNY, CDR2 SVGAGI (reference sequence). This CDR3 is 14 amino acids long. Trimming removed 3 bases from V and 1 base from J, with 6 bases in between. The CDR3 region has the DNA TGTGCCAGCAGTTATAGAGAGAACACCGGGGAGCTGTTTTTT. It translates to CASSYRENTGELFF.

This clone turned up a few times. This rearrangement joins TRBV6-1 to TRBJ1-2; D may be TRBD1 (6 bases). V was cut by 6 bases and J by 0 bases, with 11 bases left in between. Germline lookup yields CDR1 MNHNS and CDR2 SASEGT. CDR3 length equals 14 residues. The CDR3 here is CASSTGWSNYGYTF. CDR3 in DNA: TGTGCCAGCAGCACAGGGTGGTCTAACTATGGCTACACCTTC.

This chain uses TRBV10-1 with TRBJ1-2; D perhaps matches TRBD1 (6 bases). The CDR3 length is 15 residues. V lost 4 bases and J lost 4, with 16 bases in between. Germline V gene sequence: CDR1 WNHNN, CDR2 SYGVQD (reference sequence). This chain's CDR3 is CASSAPWTVAYGYTF. In DNA, the CDR3 is TGCGCCAGCAGTGCACCGTGGACAGTGGCCTATGGCTACACCTTC.

The chain joins TRBV15 to TRBJ2-7; 7 positions match TRBD2. V shed 1 base, J shed 7 bases, and the junction held 10 bases outside the gene matches. CDR1 is LNHNV, CDR2 YYDKDF, per germline (reference sequence). The CDR3 runs to 15 residues. In DNA form, the CDR3 reads TGTGCCACCAGCAGAGGTGTAAGCGGGACGAGGGAGCAGTACTTC. Residues: CATSRGVSGTREQYF.

This clone was found once. The rearrangement uses TRBV2 and TRBJ1-5; 8 bases fit TRBD1. V lost 5 bases and J lost 6; bases outside the gene matches: 6. Germline V gene data show CDR1 as SNHLY and CDR2 as FYNNEI. CDR3 length: 14 residues. CDR3 DNA sequence: TGTGCCAGCAGTCTTGACAGGGGAGGTCAGCCCCAGCATTTT. It is translated as CASSLDRGGQPQHF.

The chain links TRBV2 to TRBJ1-3, with TRBD1 as a possible D gene (6 bases). This CDR3 is 17 amino acids long. V was shortened by 9 bases and J by 0 bases, with 21 bases between the two germline ends. Germline V gives CDR1 SNHLY, CDR2 FYNNEI. CDR3 protein: CARSAMYGGVSGNTIYF. CDR3 coding DNA: TGTGCCAGGAGCGCAATGTATGGGGGCGTCTCTGGAAACACCATATATTTT. Full variable domain (missing parts from reference TRBV2 and TRBJ1-3): EPEVTQTPSHQVTQMGQEVILRCVPISNHLYFYWYRQILGQKVEFLVSFYNNEISEKSEIFDDQFSVERPDGSNFTLKIRSTKLEDSAMYFCARSAMYGGVSGNTIYFGEGSWLTVV.